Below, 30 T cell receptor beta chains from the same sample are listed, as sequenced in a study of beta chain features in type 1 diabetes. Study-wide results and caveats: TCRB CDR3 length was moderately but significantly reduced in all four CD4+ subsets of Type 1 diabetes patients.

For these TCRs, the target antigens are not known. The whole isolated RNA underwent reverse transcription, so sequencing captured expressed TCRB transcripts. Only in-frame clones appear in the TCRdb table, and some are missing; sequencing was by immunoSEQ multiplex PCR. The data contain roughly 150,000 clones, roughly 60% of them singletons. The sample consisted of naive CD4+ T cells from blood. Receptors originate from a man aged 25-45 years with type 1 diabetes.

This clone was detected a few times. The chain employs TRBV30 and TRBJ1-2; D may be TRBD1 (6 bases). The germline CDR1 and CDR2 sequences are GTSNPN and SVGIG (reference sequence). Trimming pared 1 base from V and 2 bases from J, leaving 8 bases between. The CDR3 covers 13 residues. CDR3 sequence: CAWSGTGNYGYTF. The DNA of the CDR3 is TGTGCCTGGAGTGGTACAGGGAACTATGGCTACACCTTC. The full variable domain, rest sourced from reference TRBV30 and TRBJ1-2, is SQTIHQWPATLVQPVGSPLSLECTVEGTSNPNLYWYRQAAGRGLQLLFYSVGIGQISSEVPQNLSASRPQDRQFILSSKKLLLSDSGFYLCAWSGTGNYGYTFGSGTRLTVV.

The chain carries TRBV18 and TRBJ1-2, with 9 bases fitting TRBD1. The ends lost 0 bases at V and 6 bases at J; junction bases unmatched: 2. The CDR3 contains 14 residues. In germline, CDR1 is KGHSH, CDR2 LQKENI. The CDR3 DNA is TGTGCCAGCTCACCACCGGACAGGGGAAATGGCTACACCTTC. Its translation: CASSPPDRGNGYTF. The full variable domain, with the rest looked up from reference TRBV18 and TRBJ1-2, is NAGVMQNPRHLVRRRGQEARLRCSPMKGHSHVYWYRQLPEEGLKFMVYLQKENIIDESGMPKERFSAEFPKEGPSILRIQQVVRGDSAAYFCASSPPDRGNGYTFGSGTRLTVV.

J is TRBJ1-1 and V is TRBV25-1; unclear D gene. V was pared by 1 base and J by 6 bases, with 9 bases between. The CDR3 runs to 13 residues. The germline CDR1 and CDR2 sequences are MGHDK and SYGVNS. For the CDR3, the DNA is TGTGCCAGCAGTGAATTGACCAGAGCTGAAGCTTTCTTT. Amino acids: CASSELTRAEAFF.

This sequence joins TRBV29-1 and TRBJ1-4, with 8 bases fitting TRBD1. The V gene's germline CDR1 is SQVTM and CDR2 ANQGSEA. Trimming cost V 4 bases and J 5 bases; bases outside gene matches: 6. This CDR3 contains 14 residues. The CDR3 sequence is CSVATGTGNEKLFF. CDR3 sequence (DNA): TGCAGCGTTGCAACCGGGACAGGAAATGAAAAACTGTTTTTT. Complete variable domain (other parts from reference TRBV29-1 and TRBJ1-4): SAVISQKPSRDICQRGTSLTIQCQVDSQVTMMFWYRQQPGQSLTLIATANQGSEATYESGFVIDKFPISRPNLTFSTLTVSNMSPEDSSIYLCSVATGTGNEKLFFGSGTQLSVL.

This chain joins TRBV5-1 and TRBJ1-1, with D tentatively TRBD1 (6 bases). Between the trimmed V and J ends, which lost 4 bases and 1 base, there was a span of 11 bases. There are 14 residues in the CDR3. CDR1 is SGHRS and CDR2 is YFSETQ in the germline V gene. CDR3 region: CASSRGHENTEAFF. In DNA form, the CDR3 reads TGCGCCAGCAGCAGGGGACACGAGAACACTGAAGCTTTCTTT.

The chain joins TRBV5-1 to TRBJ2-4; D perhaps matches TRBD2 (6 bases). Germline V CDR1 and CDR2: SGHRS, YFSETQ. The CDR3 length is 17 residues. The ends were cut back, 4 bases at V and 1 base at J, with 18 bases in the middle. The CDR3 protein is CASSLYTGTLAKNIQYF. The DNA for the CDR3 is TGCGCCAGCAGCCTCTATACCGGGACTCTCGCCAAAAACATTCAGTACTTC.

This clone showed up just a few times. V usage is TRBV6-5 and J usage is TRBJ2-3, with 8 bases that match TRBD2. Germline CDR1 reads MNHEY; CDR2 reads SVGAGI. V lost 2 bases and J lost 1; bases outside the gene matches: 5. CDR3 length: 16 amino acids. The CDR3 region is CASSYVATSGTDTQYF. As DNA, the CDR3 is TGTGCCAGCAGTTACGTCGCGACTAGCGGCACAGATACGCAGTATTTT.

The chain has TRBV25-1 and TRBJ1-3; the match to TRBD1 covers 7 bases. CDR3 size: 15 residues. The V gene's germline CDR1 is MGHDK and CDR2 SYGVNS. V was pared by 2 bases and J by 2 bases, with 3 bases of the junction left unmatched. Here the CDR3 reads CASSETGTAGNTIYF. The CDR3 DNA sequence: TGTGCCAGCAGTGAAACCGGGACAGCTGGAAACACCATATATTTT.

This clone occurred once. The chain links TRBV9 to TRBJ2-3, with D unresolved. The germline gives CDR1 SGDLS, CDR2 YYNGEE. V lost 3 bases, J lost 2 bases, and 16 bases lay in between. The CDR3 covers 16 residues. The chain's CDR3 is CASSGPSVWPTDTQYF. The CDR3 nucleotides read TGTGCCAGCAGCGGGCCCTCGGTATGGCCCACAGATACGCAGTATTTT.

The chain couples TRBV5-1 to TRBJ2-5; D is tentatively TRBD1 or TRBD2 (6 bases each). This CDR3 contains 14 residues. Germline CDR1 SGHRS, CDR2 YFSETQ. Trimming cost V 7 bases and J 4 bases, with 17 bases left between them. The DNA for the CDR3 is TGCGCCAGCGGAGATTGGGGGGCAGGAGAGACCCAGTACTTC. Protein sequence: CASGDWGAGETQYF.

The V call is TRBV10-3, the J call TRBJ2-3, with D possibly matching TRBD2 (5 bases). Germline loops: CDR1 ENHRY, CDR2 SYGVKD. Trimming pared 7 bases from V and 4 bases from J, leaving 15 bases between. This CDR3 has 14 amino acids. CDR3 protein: CAINDYPVSDTQYF. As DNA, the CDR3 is TGTGCCATCAATGACTATCCCGTCTCAGATACGCAGTATTTT.

CDR3 amino acids: CASSHRQNQETQYF. The CDR3 nucleotides are TGTGCCAGCAGCCACCGACAGAACCAAGAGACCCAGTACTTC. The chain has TRBV14 and TRBJ2-5, with D perhaps matching TRBD1 (5 bases). The CDR3 has 14 amino acids. The ends were cut back, 3 bases at V and 0 bases at J, with 8 bases in the middle. Germline V lookup: CDR1 SGHDN, CDR2 FVKESK. The complete variable domain, with remaining parts taken from reference TRBV14 and TRBJ2-5, reads EAGVTQFPSHSVIEKGQTVTLRCDPISGHDNLYWYRRVMGKEIKFLLHFVKESKQDESGMPNNRFLAERTGGTYSTLKVQPAELEDSGVYFCASSHRQNQETQYFGPGTRLLVL.

CDR3 DNA sequence: TGTGCCAGCAGCCCCGGACAGGGAGGCGAGCAGTACTTC. Translated: CASSPGQGGEQYF. J is TRBJ2-7 and V is TRBV7-2, with 8 bases aligning to TRBD1. Germline values: CDR1 SGHTA, CDR2 FQGNSA. Trimming removed 5 bases from V and 6 bases from J; junction bases left unmatched: 6. The CDR3 runs to 13 residues.

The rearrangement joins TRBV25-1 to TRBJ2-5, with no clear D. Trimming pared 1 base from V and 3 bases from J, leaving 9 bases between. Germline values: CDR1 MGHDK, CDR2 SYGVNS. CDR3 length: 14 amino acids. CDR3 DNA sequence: TGTGCCAGCAGTGAATTACGGAGCAAAGAGACCCAGTACTTC. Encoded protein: CASSELRSKETQYF.

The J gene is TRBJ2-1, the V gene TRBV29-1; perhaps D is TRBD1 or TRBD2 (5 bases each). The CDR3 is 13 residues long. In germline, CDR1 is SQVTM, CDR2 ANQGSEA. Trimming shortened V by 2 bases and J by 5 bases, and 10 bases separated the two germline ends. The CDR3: CSVEKGSNNEQFF. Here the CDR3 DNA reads TGCAGCGTTGAAAAGGGGAGCAACAATGAGCAGTTCTTC.

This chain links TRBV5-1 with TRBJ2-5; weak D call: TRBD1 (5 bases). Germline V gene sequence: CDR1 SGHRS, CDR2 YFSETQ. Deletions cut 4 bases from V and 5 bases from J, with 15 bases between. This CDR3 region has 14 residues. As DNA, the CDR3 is TGCGCCAGCAGCCCGGACACCGTTCTTGAGACCCAGTACTTC. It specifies CASSPDTVLETQYF.

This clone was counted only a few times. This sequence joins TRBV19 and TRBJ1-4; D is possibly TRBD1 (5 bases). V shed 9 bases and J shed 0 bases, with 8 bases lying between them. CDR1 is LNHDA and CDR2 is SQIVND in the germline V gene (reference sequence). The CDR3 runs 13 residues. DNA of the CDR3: TGTGCCAGCGCAGGGACAACTAATGAAAAACTGTTTTTT. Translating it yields CASAGTTNEKLFF.

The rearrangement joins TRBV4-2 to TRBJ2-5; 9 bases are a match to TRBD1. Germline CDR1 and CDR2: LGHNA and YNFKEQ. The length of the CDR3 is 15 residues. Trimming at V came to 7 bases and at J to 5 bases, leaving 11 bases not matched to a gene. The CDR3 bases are TGTGCCAGCAAAAAAACAGGGGGCGGAGAGGAGACCCAGTACTTC. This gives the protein CASKKTGGGEETQYF.

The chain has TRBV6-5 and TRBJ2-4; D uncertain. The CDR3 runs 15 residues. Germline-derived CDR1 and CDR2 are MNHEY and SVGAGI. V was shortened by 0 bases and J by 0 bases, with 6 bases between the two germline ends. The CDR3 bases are TGTGCCAGCAGTTACTCGATACTAGCCAAAAACATTCAGTACTTC. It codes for CASSYSILAKNIQYF.

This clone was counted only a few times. The CDR3 spells CSADGPYEQYF. The CDR3 nucleotides are TGCAGTGCTGACGGCCCCTACGAGCAGTACTTC. The chain couples TRBV29-1 to TRBJ2-7; D is uncertain. The CDR3 sequence is 11 residues long. The germline V gene encodes CDR1 SQVTM and CDR2 ANQGSEA.

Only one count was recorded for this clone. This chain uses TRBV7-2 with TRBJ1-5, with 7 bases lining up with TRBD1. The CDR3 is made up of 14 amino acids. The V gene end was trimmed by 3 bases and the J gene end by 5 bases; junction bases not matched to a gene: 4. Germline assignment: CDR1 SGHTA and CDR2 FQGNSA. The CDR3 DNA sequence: TGTGCCAGCAGCTTCAGGGGGGCGCATCAGCCCCAGCATTTT. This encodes CASSFRGAHQPQHF.

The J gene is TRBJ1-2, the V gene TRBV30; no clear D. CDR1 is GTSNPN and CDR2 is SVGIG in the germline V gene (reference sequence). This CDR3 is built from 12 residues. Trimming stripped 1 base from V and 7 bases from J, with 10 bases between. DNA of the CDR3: TGTGCCTGGAGTGCGCTTGCTAGTGGCTACACCTTC. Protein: CAWSALASGYTF.

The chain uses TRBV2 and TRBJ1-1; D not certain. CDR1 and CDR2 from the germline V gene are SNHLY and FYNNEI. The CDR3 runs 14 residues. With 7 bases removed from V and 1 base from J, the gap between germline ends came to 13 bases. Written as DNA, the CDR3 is TGTGCCAGCACTAACGCAGGTCGGAACACTGAAGCTTTCTTT. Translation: CASTNAGRNTEAFF.

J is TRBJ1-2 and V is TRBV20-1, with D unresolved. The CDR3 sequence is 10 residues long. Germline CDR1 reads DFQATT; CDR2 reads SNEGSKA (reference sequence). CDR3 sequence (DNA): TGCAGCCCCGGGAACTATGGCTACACCTTC. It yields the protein CSPGNYGYTF.

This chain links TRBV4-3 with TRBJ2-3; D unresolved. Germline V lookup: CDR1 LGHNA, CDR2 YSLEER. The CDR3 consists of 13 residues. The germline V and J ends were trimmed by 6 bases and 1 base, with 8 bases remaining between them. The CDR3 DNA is TGCGCCAGCAGGGTCCCAGGCACAGATACGCAGTATTTT. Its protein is CASRVPGTDTQYF.

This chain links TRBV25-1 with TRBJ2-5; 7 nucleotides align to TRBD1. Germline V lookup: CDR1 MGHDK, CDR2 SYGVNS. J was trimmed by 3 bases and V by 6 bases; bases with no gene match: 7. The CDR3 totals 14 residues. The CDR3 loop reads CASSTGQTKETQYF. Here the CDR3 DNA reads TGTGCCAGCAGCACGGGACAGACGAAAGAGACCCAGTACTTC.

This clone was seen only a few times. CDR3 in amino acids: CASSQGIGQETQYF. The CDR3 coding sequence is TGTGCCAGCTCACAAGGAATAGGGCAAGAGACCCAGTACTTC. J is TRBJ2-5 and V is TRBV18, with no clear D. The length of the CDR3 is 14 residues. CDR1 and CDR2 (germline): KGHSH, LQKENI. Trimming left V 4 bases short and J 2 bases short, with 11 bases between.

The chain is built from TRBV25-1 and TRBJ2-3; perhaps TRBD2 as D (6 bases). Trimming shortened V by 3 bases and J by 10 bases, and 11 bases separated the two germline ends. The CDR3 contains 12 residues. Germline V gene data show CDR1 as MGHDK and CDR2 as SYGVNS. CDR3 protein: CASSDGGRAQYF. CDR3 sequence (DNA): TGTGCCAGCAGTGACGGAGGGCGAGCGCAGTATTTT.

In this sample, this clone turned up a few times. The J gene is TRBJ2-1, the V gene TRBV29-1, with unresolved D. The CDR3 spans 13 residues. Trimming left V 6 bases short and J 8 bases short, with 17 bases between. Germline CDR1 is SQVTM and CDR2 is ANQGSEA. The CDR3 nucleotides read TGCAGCGTCGAGAACAATGGGGTCCATGAGCAGTTCTTC. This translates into CSVENNGVHEQFF.

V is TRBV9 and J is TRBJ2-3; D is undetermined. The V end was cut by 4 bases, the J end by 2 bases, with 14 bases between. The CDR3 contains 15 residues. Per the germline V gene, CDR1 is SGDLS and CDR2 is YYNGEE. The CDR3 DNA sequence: TGTGCCAGCAGCTTCAGAGCCCCCACCACAGATACGCAGTATTTT. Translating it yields CASSFRAPTTDTQYF.